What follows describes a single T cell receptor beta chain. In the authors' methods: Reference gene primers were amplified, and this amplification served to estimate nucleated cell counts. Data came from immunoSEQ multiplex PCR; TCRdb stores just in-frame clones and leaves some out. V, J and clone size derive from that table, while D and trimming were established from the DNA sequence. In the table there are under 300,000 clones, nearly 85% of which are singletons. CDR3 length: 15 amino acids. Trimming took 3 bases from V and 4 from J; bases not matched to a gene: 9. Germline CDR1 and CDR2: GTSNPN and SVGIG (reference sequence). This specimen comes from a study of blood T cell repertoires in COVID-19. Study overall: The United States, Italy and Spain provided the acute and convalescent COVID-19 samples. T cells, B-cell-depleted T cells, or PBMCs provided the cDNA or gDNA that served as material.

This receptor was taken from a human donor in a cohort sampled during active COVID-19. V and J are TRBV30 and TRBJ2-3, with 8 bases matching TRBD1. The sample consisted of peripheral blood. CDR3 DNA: TGTGCCTGGAGCGGGGGACAGGTCGGATCAGATACGCAGTATTTT. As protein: CAWSGGQVGSDTQYF.